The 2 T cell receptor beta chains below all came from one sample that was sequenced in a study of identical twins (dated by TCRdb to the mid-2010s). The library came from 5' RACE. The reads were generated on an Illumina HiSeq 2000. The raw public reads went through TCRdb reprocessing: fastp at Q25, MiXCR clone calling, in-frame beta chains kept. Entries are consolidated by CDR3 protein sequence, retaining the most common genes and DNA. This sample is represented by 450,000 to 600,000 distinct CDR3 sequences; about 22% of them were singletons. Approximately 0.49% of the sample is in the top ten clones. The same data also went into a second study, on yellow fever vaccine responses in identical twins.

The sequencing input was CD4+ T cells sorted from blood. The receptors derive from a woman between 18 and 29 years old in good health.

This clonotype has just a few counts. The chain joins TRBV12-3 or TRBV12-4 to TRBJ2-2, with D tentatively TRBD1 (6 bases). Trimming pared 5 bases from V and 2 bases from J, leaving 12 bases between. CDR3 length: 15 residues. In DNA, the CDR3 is TGTGCCAGCAGTACGGGACAAAAAAACACCGGGGAGCTGTTTTTT. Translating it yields CASSTGQKNTGELFF.

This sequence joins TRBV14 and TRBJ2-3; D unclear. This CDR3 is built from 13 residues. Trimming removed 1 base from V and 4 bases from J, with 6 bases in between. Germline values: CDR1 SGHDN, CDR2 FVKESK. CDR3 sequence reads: CASSQVAADTQYF. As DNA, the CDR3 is TGTGCCAGCAGCCAAGTTGCGGCAGATACGCAGTATTTT.